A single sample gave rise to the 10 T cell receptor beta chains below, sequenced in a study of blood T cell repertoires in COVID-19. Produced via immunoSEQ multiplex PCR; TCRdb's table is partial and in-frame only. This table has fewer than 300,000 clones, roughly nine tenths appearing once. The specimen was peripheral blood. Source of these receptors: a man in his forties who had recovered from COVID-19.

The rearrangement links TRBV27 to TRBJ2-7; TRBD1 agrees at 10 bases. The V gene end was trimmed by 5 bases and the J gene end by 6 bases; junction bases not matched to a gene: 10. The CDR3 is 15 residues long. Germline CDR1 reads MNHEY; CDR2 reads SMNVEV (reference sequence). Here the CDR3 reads CASSATGTGAGEQYF. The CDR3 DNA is TGTGCCAGCAGTGCTACCGGGACAGGGGCAGGCGAGCAGTACTTC.

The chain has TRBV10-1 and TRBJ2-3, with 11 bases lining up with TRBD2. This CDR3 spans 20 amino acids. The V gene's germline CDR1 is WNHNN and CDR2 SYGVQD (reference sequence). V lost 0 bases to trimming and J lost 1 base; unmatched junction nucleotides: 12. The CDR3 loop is CASSESITLAGGCGTDTQYF. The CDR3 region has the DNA TGCGCCAGCAGTGAGTCGATAACGCTAGCGGGAGGTTGTGGCACAGATACGCAGTATTTT.

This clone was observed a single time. As DNA, the CDR3 is TGTGCCAGTAGTATGTTCGCAGGGAAATATGAAAAACTGTTTTTT. This codes for CASSMFAGKYEKLFF. The gene calls are TRBV19 and TRBJ1-4, with D possibly matching TRBD1 (5 bases). Germline values: CDR1 LNHDA, CDR2 SQIVND (reference sequence). The CDR3 loop spans 15 amino acids. Trimming took off 3 bases at V and 6 bases at J, with 14 bases between the two ends. The whole variable domain, remainder taken from reference TRBV19 and TRBJ1-4, is DGGITQSPKYLFRKEGQNVTLSCEQNLNHDAMYWYRQDPGQGLRLIYYSQIVNDFQKGDIAEGYSVSREKKESFPLTVTSAQKNPTAFYLCASSMFAGKYEKLFFGSGTQLSVL.

The CDR3 here is CASSSFPRYSYEQYF. The CDR3, as DNA: TGTGCCAGCAGCTCCTTCCCCAGGTACTCCTACGAGCAGTACTTC. The V call is TRBV11-3, the J call TRBJ2-7; D is unresolved. Germline CDR1 SGHNT, CDR2 YENEEA. Trimming took 4 bases from V and 0 from J, leaving 13 bases between them. CDR3 length: 15 residues.

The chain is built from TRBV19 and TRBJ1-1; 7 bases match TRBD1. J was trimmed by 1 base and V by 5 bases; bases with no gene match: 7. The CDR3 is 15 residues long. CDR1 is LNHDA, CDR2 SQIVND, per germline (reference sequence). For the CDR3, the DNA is TGTGCCAGTAGTCCCGCGGGACAGAGGAACACTGAAGCTTTCTTT. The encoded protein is CASSPAGQRNTEAFF.

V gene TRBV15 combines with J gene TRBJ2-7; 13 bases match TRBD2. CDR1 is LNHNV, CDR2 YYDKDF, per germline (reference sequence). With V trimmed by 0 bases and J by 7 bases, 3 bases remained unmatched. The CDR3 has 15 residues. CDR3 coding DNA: TGTGCCACCAGCAGAGATCCGGGACTAGCGGGAGAGCAGTACTTC. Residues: CATSRDPGLAGEQYF.

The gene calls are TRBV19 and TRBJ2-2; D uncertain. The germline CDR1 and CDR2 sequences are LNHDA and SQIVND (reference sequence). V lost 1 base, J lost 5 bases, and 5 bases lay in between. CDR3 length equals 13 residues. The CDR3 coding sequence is TGTGCCAGTAGTATAGTCGGGACCGGGGAGCTGTTTTTT. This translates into CASSIVGTGELFF.

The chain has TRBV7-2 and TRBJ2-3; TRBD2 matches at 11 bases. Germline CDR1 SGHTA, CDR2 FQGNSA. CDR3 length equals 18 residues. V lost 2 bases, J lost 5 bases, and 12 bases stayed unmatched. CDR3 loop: CASSLSRWASGGQDTQYF. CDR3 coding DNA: TGTGCCAGCAGCTTAAGTAGATGGGCTAGCGGGGGGCAAGATACGCAGTATTTT.

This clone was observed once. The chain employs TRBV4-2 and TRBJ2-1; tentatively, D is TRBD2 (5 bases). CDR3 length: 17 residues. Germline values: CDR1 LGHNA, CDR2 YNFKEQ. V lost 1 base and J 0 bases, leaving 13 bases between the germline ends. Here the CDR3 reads CASSQGSGTSSYNEQFF. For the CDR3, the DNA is TGTGCCAGCAGCCAAGGTTCGGGAACTAGCTCCTACAATGAGCAGTTCTTC.

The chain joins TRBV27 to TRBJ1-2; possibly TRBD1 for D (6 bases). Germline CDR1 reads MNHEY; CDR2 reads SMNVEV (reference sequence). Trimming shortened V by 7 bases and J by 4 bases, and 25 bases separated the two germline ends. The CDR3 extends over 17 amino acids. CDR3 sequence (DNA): TGTGCCAGCACCCGGAGGGGGGGCGAAAGATCGCTCTATGGCTACACCTTC. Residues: CASTRRGGERSLYGYTF.